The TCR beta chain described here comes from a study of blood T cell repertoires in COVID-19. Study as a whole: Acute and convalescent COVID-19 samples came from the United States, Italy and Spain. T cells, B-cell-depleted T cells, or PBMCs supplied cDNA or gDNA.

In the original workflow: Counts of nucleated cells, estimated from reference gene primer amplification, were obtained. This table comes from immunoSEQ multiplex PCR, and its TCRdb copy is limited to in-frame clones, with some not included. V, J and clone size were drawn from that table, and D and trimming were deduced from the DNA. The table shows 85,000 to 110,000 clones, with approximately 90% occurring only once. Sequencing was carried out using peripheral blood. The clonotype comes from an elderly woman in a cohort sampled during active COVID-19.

The CDR3 region has the DNA TGCGCCAGCAGCGTACCCAGCGGGAGGAATACGTTCAATGAGCAGTTCTTC. It yields the protein CASSVPSGRNTFNEQFF. The gene calls are TRBV5-1 and TRBJ2-1, with 9 nucleotides matching TRBD2. The ends lost 4 bases at V and 6 bases at J; junction bases unmatched: 14. Germline assignment: CDR1 SGHRS and CDR2 YFSETQ. The CDR3 totals 17 residues.